Listed below are T cell receptor beta chains from one sample, sequenced in a study of blood T cell repertoires in COVID-19. Measured with immunoSEQ multiplex PCR; TCRdb has only the in-frame clones, and not every one. The profile covers about 210,000 clones, with about 91% appearing a single time and approximately 1.2% taken by the ten largest. The specimen was peripheral blood. The origin of the receptors is a man younger than 40 with acute or convalescent COVID-19. Each CDR3 is given with its conserved first and last residue. The order of the fields is V gene, J gene, CDR3 protein.

TRBV5-1,TRBJ2-3,CASSLASGVWRDTQYF
TRBV27,TRBJ2-7,CASSPNRGPYEQYF
TRBV9,TRBJ1-3,CASSVAGSGNTIYF
TRBV21-1,TRBJ1-2,CASSKVTGDDSNYGYTF
TRBV3-1/TRBV3-2,TRBJ2-7,CASSLRLADSYEQYF
TRBV6-5,TRBJ1-2,CASSSDRGGYGYTF
TRBV5-1,TRBJ2-1,CASSLGRLNEQFF
TRBV11-1,TRBJ2-5,CASSLGQGGQETQYF
TRBV4-1,TRBJ1-6,CASSQVNVRDSQPPLHF
TRBV19,TRBJ1-2,CASSTWDRGDYGYTF
TRBV2,TRBJ2-4,CASSEDRTSGRGGAKNIQYF
TRBV4-2,TRBJ2-3,CASSPQPAGGMHTQYF
TRBV27,TRBJ2-7,CASSLLPPSSYEQYF
TRBV6-5,TRBJ1-1,CASSYEGGSISEAFF
TRBV3-1/TRBV3-2,TRBJ2-1,CASSQLAGRVAEYNEQFF
TRBV7-8,TRBJ1-3,CASSSSEVFGNTIYF
TRBV29-1,TRBJ2-5,CSVRGLAGLSSETQYF
TRBV21-1,TRBJ2-2,CASSNRDRGLGGELFF
TRBV2,TRBJ2-3,CASSSELRDTQYF
TRBV6-5,TRBJ1-2,CASSYSKEETRYTF
TRBV29-1,TRBJ1-6,CSVRTGESSPLHF
TRBV28,TRBJ2-1,CASSLHPVNNEQFF
TRBV24-1,TRBJ2-6,CATSDSDRAGANVLTF
TRBV19,TRBJ1-1,CASSNALTAGTEAFF
TRBV5-1,TRBJ2-3,CASQTSGRAYTQYF
TRBV18,TRBJ1-2,CASSPGTEDGYTF
TRBV4-1,TRBJ1-4,CASSPVGRVATNEKLFF
TRBV14,TRBJ2-3,CASRPLGEREADTQYF
TRBV10-1,TRBJ2-5,CASSESIRGGQETQYF
TRBV3-1/TRBV3-2,TRBJ2-7,CASSHPNSYEQYF
TRBV28,TRBJ1-1,CASRRTGGGSTEAFF
TRBV6-5,TRBJ2-2,CASSYPGTGELFF
TRBV30,TRBJ1-3,CAWSRYQAGGAGNTIYF
TRBV20-1,TRBJ1-4,CSGQGGEKLFF
TRBV2,TRBJ2-2,CASWGSGKDTGELFF
TRBV6-6,TRBJ1-3,CASSYSGGSGNTIYF
TRBV11-3,TRBJ2-1,CASSKTGISYNEQFF
TRBV12-3/TRBV12-4,TRBJ2-5,CASTGGQETQYF
TRBV11-2,TRBJ1-2,CASSLKETGSHGYTF